What follows is one T cell receptor beta chain and its context. Full-length variable regions came from constant-region reverse primers plus semi-nested Nested Universal Primer A PCR. TCRdb used MiXCR to reprocess the 5' RACE reads, holding one entry per CDR3 protein. The repertoire holds about 62,000 distinct CDR3 sequences, with around 30% as singletons. There are 14 residues in the CDR3. Germline CDR1 reads SGHNT; CDR2 reads YYREEE (reference sequence). Trimming pared 6 bases from V and 4 bases from J, leaving 11 bases between. The chain is built from TRBV5-4 and TRBJ2-6; D not resolved. The sequence derives from a female donor with breast cancer. The sample was tumor-infiltrating naive CD4+ T cells sorted from the breast tumor. Specified subset: naive CD4+ T cells, CD4+CD45RA+CD25-. Here the CDR3 DNA reads TGTGCCAGCACCAGATTCTCCGGGGCCAACGTCCTGACTTTC. It translates to CASTRFSGANVLTF.